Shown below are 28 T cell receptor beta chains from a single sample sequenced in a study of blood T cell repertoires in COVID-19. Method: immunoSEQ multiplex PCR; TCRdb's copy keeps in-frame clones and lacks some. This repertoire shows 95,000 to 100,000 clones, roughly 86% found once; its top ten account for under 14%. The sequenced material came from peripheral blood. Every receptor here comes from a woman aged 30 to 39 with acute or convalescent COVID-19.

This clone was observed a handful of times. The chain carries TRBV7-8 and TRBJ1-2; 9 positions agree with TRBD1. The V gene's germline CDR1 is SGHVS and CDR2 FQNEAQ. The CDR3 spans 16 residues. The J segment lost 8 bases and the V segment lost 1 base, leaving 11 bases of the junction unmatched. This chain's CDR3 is CASSLGRTGVVKGYTF. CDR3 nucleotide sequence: TGTGCCAGCAGCTTAGGCAGGACAGGGGTAGTAAAAGGCTACACCTTC.

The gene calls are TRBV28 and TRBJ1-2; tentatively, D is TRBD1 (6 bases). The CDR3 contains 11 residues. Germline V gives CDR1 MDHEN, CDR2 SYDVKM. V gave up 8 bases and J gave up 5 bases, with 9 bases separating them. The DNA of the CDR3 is TGTGCCAGCCATAGGGGGTATGGCTACACCTTC. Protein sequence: CASHRGYGYTF.

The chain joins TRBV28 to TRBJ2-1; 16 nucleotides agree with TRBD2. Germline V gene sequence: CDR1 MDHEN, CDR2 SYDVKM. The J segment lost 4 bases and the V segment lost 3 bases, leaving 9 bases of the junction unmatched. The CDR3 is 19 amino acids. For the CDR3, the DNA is TGTGCCAGCAGTTTTGCGGGACTAGCGGGGGGGAAGGCGTACAATGAGCAGTTCTTC. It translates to CASSFAGLAGGKAYNEQFF.

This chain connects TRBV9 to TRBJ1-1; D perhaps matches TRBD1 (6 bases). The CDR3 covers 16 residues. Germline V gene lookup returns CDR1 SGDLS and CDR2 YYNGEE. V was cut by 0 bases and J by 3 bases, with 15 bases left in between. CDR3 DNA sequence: TGTGCCAGCAGCGTAGGCGGTACAGGGTTTGACACTGAAGCTTTCTTT. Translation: CASSVGGTGFDTEAFF.

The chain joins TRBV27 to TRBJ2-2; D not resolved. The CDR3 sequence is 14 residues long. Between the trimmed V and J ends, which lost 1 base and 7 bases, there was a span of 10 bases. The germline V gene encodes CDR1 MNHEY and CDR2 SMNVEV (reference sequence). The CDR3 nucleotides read TGTGCCAGCAGTTTATGGCCCTCTGACGGGGAGCTGTTTTTT. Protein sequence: CASSLWPSDGELFF.

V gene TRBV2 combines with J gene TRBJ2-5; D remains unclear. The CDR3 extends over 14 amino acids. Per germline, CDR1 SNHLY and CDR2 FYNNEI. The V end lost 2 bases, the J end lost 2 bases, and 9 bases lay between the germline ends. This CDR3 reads CASSEKTLQETQYF. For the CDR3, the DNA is TGTGCCAGCAGTGAAAAGACACTTCAAGAGACCCAGTACTTC.

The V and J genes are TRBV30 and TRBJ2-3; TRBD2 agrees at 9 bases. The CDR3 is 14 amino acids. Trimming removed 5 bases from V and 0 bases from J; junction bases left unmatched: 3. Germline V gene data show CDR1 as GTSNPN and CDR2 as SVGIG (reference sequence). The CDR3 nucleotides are TGTGCCTGGGCGGGACTAGCTAGCACAGATACGCAGTATTTT. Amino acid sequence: CAWAGLASTDTQYF.

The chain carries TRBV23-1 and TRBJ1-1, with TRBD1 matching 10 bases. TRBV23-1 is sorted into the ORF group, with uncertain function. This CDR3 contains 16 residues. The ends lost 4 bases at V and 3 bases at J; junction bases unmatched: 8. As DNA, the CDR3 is TGCGCCAGCAGTCTTTCGGACAGGGGGTACTACACTGAAGCTTTCTTT. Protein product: CASSLSDRGYYTEAFF.

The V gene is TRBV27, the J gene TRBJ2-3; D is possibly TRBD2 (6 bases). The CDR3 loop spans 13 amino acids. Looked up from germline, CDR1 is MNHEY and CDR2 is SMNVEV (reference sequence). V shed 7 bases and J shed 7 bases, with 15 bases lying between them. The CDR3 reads CASNPRETNTQYF. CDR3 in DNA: TGTGCCAGCAACCCTCGGGAGACGAATACGCAGTATTTT.

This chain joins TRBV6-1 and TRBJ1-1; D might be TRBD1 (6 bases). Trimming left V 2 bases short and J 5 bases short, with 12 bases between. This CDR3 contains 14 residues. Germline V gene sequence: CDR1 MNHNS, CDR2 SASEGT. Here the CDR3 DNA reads TGTGCCAGCAGTGAATCCGGGACAAGGACTGAAGCTTTCTTT. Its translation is CASSESGTRTEAFF.

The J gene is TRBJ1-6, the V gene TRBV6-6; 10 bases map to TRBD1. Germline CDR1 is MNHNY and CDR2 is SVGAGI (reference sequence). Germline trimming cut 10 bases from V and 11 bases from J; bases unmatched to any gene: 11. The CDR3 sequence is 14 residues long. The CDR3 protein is CATRTGTGEPPLHF. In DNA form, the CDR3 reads TGTGCCACCAGGACCGGGACAGGGGAACCACCCCTCCACTTT.

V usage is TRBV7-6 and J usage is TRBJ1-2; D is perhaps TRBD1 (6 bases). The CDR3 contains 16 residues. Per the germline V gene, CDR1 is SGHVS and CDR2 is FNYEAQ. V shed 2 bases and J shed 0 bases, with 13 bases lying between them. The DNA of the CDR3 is TGTGCCAGCAGCTTATGGACAGAAAACGCTAACTATGGCTACACCTTC. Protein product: CASSLWTENANYGYTF.

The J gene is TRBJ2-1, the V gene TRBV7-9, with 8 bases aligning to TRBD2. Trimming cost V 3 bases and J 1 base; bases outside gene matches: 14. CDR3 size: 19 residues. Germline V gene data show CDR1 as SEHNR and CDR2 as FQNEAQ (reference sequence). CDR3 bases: TGTGCCAGCAGCTTGAATTGGCCTGGCGGGGGGAGGTCCTACAATGAGCAGTTCTTC. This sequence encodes CASSLNWPGGGRSYNEQFF.

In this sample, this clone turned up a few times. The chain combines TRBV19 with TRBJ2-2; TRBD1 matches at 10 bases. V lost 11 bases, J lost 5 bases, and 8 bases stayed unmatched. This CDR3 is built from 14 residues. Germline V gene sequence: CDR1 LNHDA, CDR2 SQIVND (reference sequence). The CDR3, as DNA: TGTGCCTCCCAAGGGACAGGGGATACCGGGGAGCTGTTTTTT. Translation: CASQGTGDTGELFF.

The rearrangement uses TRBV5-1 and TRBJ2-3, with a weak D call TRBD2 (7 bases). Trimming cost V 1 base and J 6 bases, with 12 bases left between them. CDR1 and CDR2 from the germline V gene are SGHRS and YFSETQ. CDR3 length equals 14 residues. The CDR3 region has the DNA TGCGCCAGCAGCTTGATAGGGGGGGCGGATACGCAGTATTTT. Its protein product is CASSLIGGADTQYF.

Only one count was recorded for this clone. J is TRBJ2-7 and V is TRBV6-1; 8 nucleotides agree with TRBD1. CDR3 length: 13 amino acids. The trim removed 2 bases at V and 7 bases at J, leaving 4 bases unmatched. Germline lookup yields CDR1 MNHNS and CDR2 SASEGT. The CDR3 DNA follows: TGTGCCAGCAGTGAACAGGGGGCCGGAGAGCAGTACTTC. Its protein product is CASSEQGAGEQYF.

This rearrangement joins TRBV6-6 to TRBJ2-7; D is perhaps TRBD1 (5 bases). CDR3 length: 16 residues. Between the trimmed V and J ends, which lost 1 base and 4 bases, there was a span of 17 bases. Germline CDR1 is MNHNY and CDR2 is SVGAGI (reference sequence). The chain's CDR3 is CASSYLLPGMVYEQYF. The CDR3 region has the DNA TGTGCCAGCAGTTACTTACTGCCAGGGATGGTGTACGAGCAGTACTTC.

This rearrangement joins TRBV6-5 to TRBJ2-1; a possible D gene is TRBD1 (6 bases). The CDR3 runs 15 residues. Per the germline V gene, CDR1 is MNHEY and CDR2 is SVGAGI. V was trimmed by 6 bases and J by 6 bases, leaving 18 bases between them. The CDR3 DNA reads TGTGCCAGCAGCCCCTATTCAGGGGTGACCAATGAGCAGTTCTTC. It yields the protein CASSPYSGVTNEQFF.

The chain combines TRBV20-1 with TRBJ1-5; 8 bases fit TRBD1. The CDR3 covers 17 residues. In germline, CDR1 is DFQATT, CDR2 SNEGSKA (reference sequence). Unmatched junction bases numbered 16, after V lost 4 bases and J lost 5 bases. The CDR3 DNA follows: TGCAGTGCTATTGACAGGGGCGACCCTCGACGGGATCAGCCCCAGCATTTT. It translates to CSAIDRGDPRRDQPQHF.

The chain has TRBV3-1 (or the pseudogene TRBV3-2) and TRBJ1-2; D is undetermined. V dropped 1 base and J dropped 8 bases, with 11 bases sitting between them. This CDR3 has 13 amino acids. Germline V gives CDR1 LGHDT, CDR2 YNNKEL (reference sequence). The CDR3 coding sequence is TGTGCCAGCAGCCAAGCCGGAGGGAGCGGCTACACCTTC. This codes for CASSQAGGSGYTF.

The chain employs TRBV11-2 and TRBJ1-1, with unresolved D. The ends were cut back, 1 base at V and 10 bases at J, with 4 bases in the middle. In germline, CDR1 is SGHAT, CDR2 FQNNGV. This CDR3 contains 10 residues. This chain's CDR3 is CASSLGGAFF. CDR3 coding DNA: TGTGCCAGCAGCTTAGGAGGAGCTTTCTTT.

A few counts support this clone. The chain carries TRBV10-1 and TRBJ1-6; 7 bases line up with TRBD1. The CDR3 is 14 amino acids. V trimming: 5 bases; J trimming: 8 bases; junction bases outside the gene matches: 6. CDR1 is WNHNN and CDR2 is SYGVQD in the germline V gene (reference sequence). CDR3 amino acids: CASSKDRLDSPLHF. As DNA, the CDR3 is TGCGCCAGCAGTAAGGACAGGTTGGATTCACCCCTCCACTTT.

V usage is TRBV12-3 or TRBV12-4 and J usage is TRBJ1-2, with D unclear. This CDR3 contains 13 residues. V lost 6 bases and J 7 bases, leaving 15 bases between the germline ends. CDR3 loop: CASRWGGFFGYTF. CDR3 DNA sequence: TGTGCCAGCAGGTGGGGAGGGTTTTTTGGCTACACCTTC.

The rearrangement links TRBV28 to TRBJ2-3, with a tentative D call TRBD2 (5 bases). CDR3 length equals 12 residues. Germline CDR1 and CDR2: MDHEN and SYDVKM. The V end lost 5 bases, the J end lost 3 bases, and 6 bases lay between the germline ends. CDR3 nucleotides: TGTGCCAGCAGTGAGGGAACAGATACGCAGTATTTT. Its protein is CASSEGTDTQYF.

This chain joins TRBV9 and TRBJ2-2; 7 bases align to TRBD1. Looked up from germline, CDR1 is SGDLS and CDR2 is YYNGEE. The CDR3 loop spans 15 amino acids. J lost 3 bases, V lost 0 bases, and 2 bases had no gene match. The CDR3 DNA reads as TGTGCCAGCAGCGTAGATCAGGGGGACACCGGGGAGCTGTTTTTT. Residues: CASSVDQGDTGELFF.

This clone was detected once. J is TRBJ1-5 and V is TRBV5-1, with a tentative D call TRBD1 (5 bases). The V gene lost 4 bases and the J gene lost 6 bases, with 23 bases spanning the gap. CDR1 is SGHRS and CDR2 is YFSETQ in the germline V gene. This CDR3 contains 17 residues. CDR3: CASSTHSQGTLCQPQHF. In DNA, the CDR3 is TGCGCCAGCAGCACCCATTCTCAGGGTACCCTATGTCAGCCCCAGCATTTT.

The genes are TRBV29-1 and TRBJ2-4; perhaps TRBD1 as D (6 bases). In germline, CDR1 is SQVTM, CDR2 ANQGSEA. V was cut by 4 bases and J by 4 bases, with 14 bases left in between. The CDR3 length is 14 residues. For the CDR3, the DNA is TGCAGCGTTGGGGTGGCAGGGGAAAAAAACATTCAGTACTTC. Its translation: CSVGVAGEKNIQYF. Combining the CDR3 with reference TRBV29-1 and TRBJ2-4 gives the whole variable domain SAVISQKPSRDICQRGTSLTIQCQVDSQVTMMFWYRQQPGQSLTLIATANQGSEATYESGFVIDKFPISRPNLTFSTLTVSNMSPEDSSIYLCSVGVAGEKNIQYFGAGTRLSVL.

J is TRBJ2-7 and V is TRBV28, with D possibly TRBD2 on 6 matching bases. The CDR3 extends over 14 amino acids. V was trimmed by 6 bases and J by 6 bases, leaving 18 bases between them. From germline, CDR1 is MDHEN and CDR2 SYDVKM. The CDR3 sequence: CASRESLGSAEQYF. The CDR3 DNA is TGTGCCAGCAGAGAGTCCCTCGGGAGCGCCGAGCAGTACTTC. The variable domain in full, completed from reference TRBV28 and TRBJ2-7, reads DVKVTQSSRYLVKRTGEKVFLECVQDMDHENMFWYRQDPGLGLRLIYFSYDVKMKEKGDIPEGYSVSREKKERFSLILESASTNQTSMYLCASRESLGSAEQYFGPGTRLTVT.